This TCR beta chain was identified during a study of T cell repertoires in cytomegalovirus infection. Study in general: HLA-B-restricted CMV epitopes that are well studied, plus recently identified HLA-C-restricted ones, were used by the study. Indications of both CMV infection and matching HLA type were provided by public TCR beta signatures. General study points: Across the ex vivo response, the dominant clonotypes were HLA-C-restricted CMV-specific TCR beta clonotypes. Cumulative frequency (of public TCR beta family members) identified carriers of CMV plus the relevant HLA.

V was cut by 5 bases and J by 6 bases, with 16 bases left in between. The CDR3 extends over 15 amino acids. Concerning this clonotype: The target antigen is unknown.

TCRdb reprocessed the reads with MiXCR, giving one entry per CDR3 protein. The sample yields around 710,000 distinct CDR3 sequences, almost 30% seen once. The chain recombines TRBV12-3 or TRBV12-4 with TRBJ1-4, with TRBD1 as a possible D gene (5 bases). The receptor's source is a human donor in good health (CMV status not recorded). Some clones in this sample may be carry-over from other donors' samples. This sample comprised cultured CD8+ T cells from PBMCs, obtained from culture after CMV antigen stimulation. DNA for the CDR3: TGTGCCAGCAGTCTGCCGGGTTTAGGGGATGAAAAACTGTTTTTT. Translation gives CASSLPGLGDEKLFF.